The subject of this entry is one TCR beta chain. The protocol was immunoSEQ multiplex PCR, while the TCRdb copy is restricted to in-frame clones and leaves out a portion. The sample holds some 760,000 clones, roughly 85% seen once. This entry is derived from a study of shared T cell receptors in the human thymus. Germline V gene data show CDR1 as MGHRA and CDR2 as YSYEKL. Deletions cut 4 bases from V and 0 bases from J, with 14 bases between. The CDR3 covers 16 residues. This same sample was also taken into another study, of human thymus T cells. That source notes: Having surgery to correct congenital heart defects, healthy Finnish infants acted as the donors. Resected material from corrective heart surgery provided the thymus tissue analysed. Thymic as well as blood repertoires seemed to favor certain V and J genes unevenly. Highly overlapping thymic repertoires among unrelated individuals were reported in related research.

Sequences were obtained from thymocytes. The TCR sequence derives from a girl under three years old with a congenital heart defect. The gene calls are TRBV4-1 and TRBJ2-3; no clear D gene. The CDR3 DNA follows: TGCGCCAGCAGCCTTTCGGAGTTTCGAAGCACAGATACGCAGTATTTT. It codes for CASSLSEFRSTDTQYF.